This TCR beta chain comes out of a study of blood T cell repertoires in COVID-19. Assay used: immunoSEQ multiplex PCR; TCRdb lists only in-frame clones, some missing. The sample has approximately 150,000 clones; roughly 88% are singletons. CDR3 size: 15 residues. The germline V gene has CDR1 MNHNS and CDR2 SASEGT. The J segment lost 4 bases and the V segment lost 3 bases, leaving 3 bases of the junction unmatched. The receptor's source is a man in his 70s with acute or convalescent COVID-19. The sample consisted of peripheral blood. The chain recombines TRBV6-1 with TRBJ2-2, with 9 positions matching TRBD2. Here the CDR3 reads CASSELAGTTGELFF. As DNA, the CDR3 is TGTGCCAGCAGTGAGCTAGCGGGGACCACCGGGGAGCTGTTTTTT.